One and the same sample provided the 25 T cell receptor beta chains below, sequenced in a study of blood T cell repertoires in COVID-19. Clones were sequenced by immunoSEQ multiplex PCR, and TCRdb holds only the in-frame ones, with some missing. This table holds some 200,000 clones, approximately 85% found once. Material for sequencing was PBMCs or T cells enriched from blood (not recorded which). These receptors all stem from a man in his forties who had recovered from COVID-19.

The rearrangement links TRBV12-3 or TRBV12-4 to TRBJ2-7, with TRBD1 matching over 7 bases. The CDR3 has 13 amino acids. V lost 6 bases to trimming and J lost 2 bases; unmatched junction nucleotides: 4. In nucleotides, the CDR3 is TGTGCCAGCAGCACAGGGGCGACCTACGAGCAGTACTTC. It translates to CASSTGATYEQYF.

The chain recombines TRBV28 with TRBJ2-7; possible D gene TRBD1, 5 bases. The germline V gene encodes CDR1 MDHEN and CDR2 SYDVKM. The CDR3 runs to 16 residues. V was shortened by 6 bases and J by 0 bases, with 18 bases between the two germline ends. CDR3 residues: CASRTETTISSYEQYF. DNA of the CDR3: TGTGCCAGCAGGACAGAGACAACAATTAGCTCCTACGAGCAGTACTTC.

The J gene is TRBJ2-1, the V gene TRBV4-3; possible D gene TRBD2, 6 bases. The CDR3 has 17 residues. Germline V gene sequence: CDR1 LGHNA, CDR2 YSLEER. V was clipped by 0 bases and J by 1 base, with 13 bases between them. The CDR3 DNA reads TGCGCCAGCAGCCAAGATCAGCCGGGAGTGTCCTACAATGAGCAGTTCTTC. This codes for CASSQDQPGVSYNEQFF.

This chain uses TRBV7-2 with TRBJ1-2, with D maybe TRBD1 (5 bases). From germline, CDR1 is SGHTA and CDR2 FQGNSA. The CDR3 covers 15 residues. V lost 3 bases, J lost 3 bases, and 14 bases lay in between. The CDR3 nucleotides read TGTGCCAGCAGCTTGGGACCGGGACTGCACTATGGCTACACCTTC. It codes for CASSLGPGLHYGYTF.

The V call is TRBV6-6, the J call TRBJ2-5; the match to TRBD2 covers 10 bases. Trimming at V came to 7 bases and at J to 4 bases, leaving 6 bases not matched to a gene. The CDR3 contains 14 residues. Germline loops: CDR1 MNHNY, CDR2 SVGAGI (reference sequence). CDR3 protein: CASTLAGVPETQYF. The CDR3 DNA sequence: TGTGCCAGCACCCTAGCGGGAGTCCCAGAGACCCAGTACTTC.

In this sample, this clone turned up once. This chain connects TRBV5-1 to TRBJ1-1, with D tentatively TRBD1 (5 bases). Germline V CDR1 and CDR2: SGHRS, YFSETQ. Trimming pared 5 bases from V and 5 bases from J, leaving 16 bases between. This CDR3 is 14 amino acids long. CDR3 DNA sequence: TGCGCCAGCAGTCCCCGGGGGGTTGGAACTGAAGCTTTCTTT. Amino acid sequence: CASSPRGVGTEAFF. Full variable domain (missing parts from reference TRBV5-1 and TRBJ1-1): KAGVTQTPRYLIKTRGQQVTLSCSPISGHRSVSWYQQTPGQGLQFLFEYFSETQRNKGNFPGRFSGRQFSNSRSEMNVSTLELGDSALYLCASSPRGVGTEAFFGQGTRLTVV.

This clone was found a few times. J is TRBJ2-7 and V is TRBV3-1 (or the pseudogene TRBV3-2), with 9 bases fitting TRBD2. Germline CDR1 LGHDT, CDR2 YNNKEL (reference sequence). V dropped 1 base and J dropped 4; count of bases not matched to a gene: 20. The CDR3 consists of 20 residues. In nucleotides, the CDR3 is TGTGCCAGCAGCCAAGGCGGCGCGGGAGGGCGATCAACGAGGGGATACGAGCAGTACTTC. This sequence encodes CASSQGGAGGRSTRGYEQYF.

CDR3 amino acids: CASSLGGQSIYGYTF. The CDR3 DNA follows: TGTGCCAGCAGCTTAGGAGGGCAGTCAATCTATGGCTACACCTTC. The J gene is TRBJ1-2, the V gene TRBV11-2, with D hard to call. Trimming stripped 1 base from V and 4 bases from J, with 13 bases between. The CDR3 totals 15 residues. CDR1 and CDR2 (germline): SGHAT, FQNNGV.

The chain carries TRBV12-5 and TRBJ1-6, with 7 bases that match TRBD1. V trimming: 5 bases; J trimming: 7 bases; junction bases outside the gene matches: 8. The germline V gene encodes CDR1 LGHNT and CDR2 FRNRAP. The CDR3 is 15 residues long. The CDR3 sequence: CASGPSGQINSPLHF. CDR3 sequence (DNA): TGTGCTAGTGGTCCGTCGGGACAGATAAATTCACCCCTCCACTTT.

V gene TRBV4-1 combines with J gene TRBJ1-2; D is unresolved. This CDR3 comprises 16 residues. The V gene's germline CDR1 is MGHRA and CDR2 YSYEKL. V was shortened by 3 bases and J by 4 bases, with 18 bases between the two germline ends. CDR3 DNA sequence: TGCGCCAGCAGCCACGGTCTCGTTGAGAGAATCTATGGCTACACCTTC. Its protein is CASSHGLVERIYGYTF.

The CDR3 DNA reads TGTGCCAGCAGCTTTTTAGCGGGAGAGAGGGAGACCCAGTACTTC. This codes for CASSFLAGERETQYF. The chain uses TRBV5-6 and TRBJ2-5; TRBD2 agrees at 9 bases. V lost 2 bases to trimming and J lost 5 bases; unmatched junction nucleotides: 7. The germline gives CDR1 SGHDT, CDR2 YYEEEE. The CDR3 totals 15 residues.

As regards this clone: The sample has other DNA sequences that encode this CDR3 too. CDR3 sequence: CASSLGGGETQYF. For the CDR3, the DNA is TGTGCCAGCAGCTTAGGTGGGGGGGAGACCCAGTACTTC. The V call is TRBV7-2, the J call TRBJ2-5; TRBD2 is a possible D gene (6 bases). CDR1 SGHTA and CDR2 FQGNSA come from the germline V gene. The CDR3 spans 13 residues. The germline V and J ends were trimmed by 1 base and 5 bases, with 8 bases remaining between them. Full variable domain (outside the CDR3, taken from reference TRBV7-2 and TRBJ2-5): GAGVSQSPSNKVTEKGKDVELRCDPISGHTALYWYRQSLGQGLEFLIYFQGNSAPDKSGLPSDRFSAERTGGSVSTLTIQRTQQEDSAVYLCASSLGGGETQYFGPGTRLLVL.

The J gene is TRBJ2-7, the V gene TRBV7-9; D might be TRBD2 (5 bases). CDR1 is SEHNR and CDR2 is FQNEAQ in the germline V gene (reference sequence). The CDR3 length is 12 residues. V lost 4 bases and J lost 6, with 10 bases in between. Here the CDR3 DNA reads TGTGCCAGCAGCTGGGAGACGGGCGAGCAGTACGTC. Amino acid sequence: CASSWETGEQYV.

The CDR3 DNA sequence: TGCAGTGCTAGTGGAGGGGGCACTGAAGCTTTCTTT. Translated: CSASGGGTEAFF. The chain employs TRBV20-1 and TRBJ1-1; D possibly corresponds to TRBD1 (6 bases). Trimming pared 3 bases from V and 4 bases from J, leaving 9 bases between. Germline V CDR1 and CDR2: DFQATT, SNEGSKA (reference sequence). The CDR3 contains 12 residues.

This clone showed up just a few times. The genes are TRBV4-2 and TRBJ2-3, with a tentative D call TRBD2 (5 bases). The germline gives CDR1 LGHNA, CDR2 YNFKEQ. The CDR3 has 13 amino acids. Trimming cost V 1 base and J 4 bases, with 6 bases left between them. CDR3 DNA sequence: TGTGCCAGCAGCCAAGTAGCGTCAGATACGCAGTATTTT. Residues: CASSQVASDTQYF.

The chain is built from TRBV6-5 and TRBJ1-1, with 7 bases lining up with TRBD1. After removal of 4 bases from V and 7 bases from J, the junction contained 15 bases not matched to a gene. The CDR3 extends over 16 amino acids. Germline V gives CDR1 MNHEY, CDR2 SVGAGI. This CDR3 is CASSSLITDRAGEAFF. DNA for the CDR3: TGTGCCAGCAGTTCACTTATTACCGACAGGGCCGGTGAAGCTTTCTTT.

This sequence joins TRBV19 and TRBJ2-5; D is perhaps TRBD1 (6 bases). The germline CDR1 and CDR2 sequences are LNHDA and SQIVND (reference sequence). V lost 5 bases and J 4 bases, leaving 14 bases between the germline ends. The length of the CDR3 is 14 residues. The CDR3 DNA reads TGTGCCAGTAGTCCAGGGGCCACCGGAGAGACCCAGTACTTC. Translating it yields CASSPGATGETQYF. Full variable domain (outside the CDR3, taken from reference TRBV19 and TRBJ2-5): DGGITQSPKYLFRKEGQNVTLSCEQNLNHDAMYWYRQDPGQGLRLIYYSQIVNDFQKGDIAEGYSVSREKKESFPLTVTSAQKNPTAFYLCASSPGATGETQYFGPGTRLLVL.

This clone occurred a few times. The rearrangement links TRBV12-5 to TRBJ2-1; 9 bases align to TRBD2. Germline V gene lookup returns CDR1 LGHNT and CDR2 FRNRAP. Unmatched junction bases numbered 9, after V lost 5 bases and J lost 7 bases. The CDR3 loop spans 15 amino acids. In nucleotides, the CDR3 is TGTGCTAGTGGTCATAGCGGGAGAGCCGGGAATGAGCAGTTCTTC. Its translation is CASGHSGRAGNEQFF.

The rearrangement joins TRBV27 to TRBJ2-7, with 10 bases fitting TRBD2. The CDR3 has 18 residues. Germline assignment: CDR1 MNHEY and CDR2 SMNVEV (reference sequence). The ends lost 7 bases at V and 3 bases at J; junction bases unmatched: 18. The chain's CDR3 is CASTPQLAGDVGLYEQYV. CDR3 sequence (DNA): TGTGCCAGCACCCCTCAGCTAGCGGGAGACGTAGGGCTCTACGAGCAGTACGTC.

V usage is TRBV7-3 and J usage is TRBJ2-1; possible D gene TRBD1, 6 bases. Deletions cut 1 base from V and 1 base from J, with 11 bases between. Germline V gene lookup returns CDR1 SGHTA and CDR2 FQGTGA. The CDR3 runs 16 residues. The CDR3 coding sequence is TGTGCCAGCAGCTTAAGTAGCAGGGGATCCTACAATGAGCAGTTCTTC. Residues: CASSLSSRGSYNEQFF.

CDR3: CASSPSGARSNTEAFF. The CDR3 region has the DNA TGTGCCAGCAGCCCGTCAGGGGCCCGATCGAACACTGAAGCTTTCTTT. The chain links TRBV3-1 (or the pseudogene TRBV3-2) to TRBJ1-1; D may be TRBD1 (6 bases). V was cut by 4 bases and J by 1 base, with 16 bases left in between. CDR1 is LGHDT, CDR2 YNNKEL, per germline (reference sequence). This CDR3 comprises 16 residues.

This clone occurred a few times. The chain is built from TRBV27 and TRBJ2-7; tentatively, D is TRBD2 (6 bases). The length of the CDR3 is 17 residues. Per the germline V gene, CDR1 is MNHEY and CDR2 is SMNVEV (reference sequence). V was pared by 0 bases and J by 6 bases, with 21 bases between. DNA for the CDR3: TGTGCCAGCAGTTTATCGTCAATAGGCGCTCTCGGGGGCGAGCAGTACTTC. Translation: CASSLSSIGALGGEQYF.

The V gene is TRBV6-6, the J gene TRBJ2-1; unclear D gene. V was trimmed by 0 bases and J by 12 bases, leaving 9 bases between them. CDR1 and CDR2 from the germline V gene are MNHNY and SVGAGI (reference sequence). This CDR3 comprises 12 residues. CDR3 sequence (DNA): TGTGCCAGCAGTTACTCGACACGTGTGCAGTTCTTC. It codes for CASSYSTRVQFF.

The rearrangement joins TRBV2 to TRBJ1-4, with 10 bases matching TRBD1. Germline V gene data show CDR1 as SNHLY and CDR2 as FYNNEI. CDR3 length equals 15 residues. V lost 8 bases and J lost 5; bases outside the gene matches: 8. CDR3 nucleotides: TGTGCCAGCGGGGAAGCGGGACAGGGGAATGAAAAACTGTTTTTT. Translating gives CASGEAGQGNEKLFF.

The CDR3 sequence is CASSLGSGNSEQYF. CDR3 DNA sequence: TGCGCCAGCAGCTTGGGTAGCGGGAATTCCGAGCAGTACTTC. The chain is built from TRBV5-1 and TRBJ2-7; 8 nucleotides agree with TRBD2. Germline CDR1 SGHRS, CDR2 YFSETQ. J lost 6 bases, V lost 0 bases, and 5 bases had no gene match. The CDR3 contains 14 residues. Filled out from reference TRBV5-1 and TRBJ2-7, the complete variable domain reads KAGVTQTPRYLIKTRGQQVTLSCSPISGHRSVSWYQQTPGQGLQFLFEYFSETQRNKGNFPGRFSGRQFSNSRSEMNVSTLELGDSALYLCASSLGSGNSEQYFGPGTRLTVT.